This T cell receptor beta chain stems from a study of cytomegalovirus exposure and HLA in healthy donors (TCRdb year 2017). At the level of the whole study: According to an earlier analysis of 450 to 650 of the donors, about 190 million T cells yielded roughly 100 million unique TCR beta sequences and more than 250 Gb of sequence data. Approximately 300 gigabases of sequencing data and tens of millions of unique TCR sequences were included in an early release covering several hundred HLA-typed donors. Of the approximately 400 genotyped donors, roughly 76% were placed in the genetic ancestry cluster associated with self-reported Caucasian donors. The study aimed to test whether cataloging public T cell receptors could reveal signatures of past pathogen exposure. Using immunosequencing, the study profiled T cell repertoires from 500 to 800 subjects and related those repertoires to cytomegalovirus serostatus. Along with the approximately 620-subject first cohort, a separate validation cohort of over 90 different subjects was used. To predict cytomegalovirus infection status, the study brought together high-throughput TCR immunosequencing, statistical association of individual TCRs with disease status, and machine learning. A later analysis re-examined previously published TCR beta repertoires from 610 or so donors and added high-resolution HLA genotyping to investigate patterns of TCR occurrence. Rather than using new phenotypic data, the later analysis identified candidate immune exposures from TCR beta sequences and from how often those sequences occurred across donors. An earlier analysis of 500 to 750 of the donors applied high-throughput TCR beta sequencing to assess whether each TCR beta V gene segment acted as functional or pseudogenic. Alongside the repertoire data, information on donor age, sex, ethnicity and CMV serostatus was compiled. In a later genetic analysis, genome-wide SNP genotypes for about 55% of the roughly 700 donors were used, and that subset was treated as a discovery cohort. Every discovery cohort repertoire had been produced on one sequencing platform. Both class I and class II loci were covered by HLA typing, at four-digit resolution. The number of donors typed differed by locus, with about 629-630 for A, B, C, DRB1 and DQB1, roughly 520 for DQA1, some 570 for DPA1, and approximately 470 for DPB1. Roughly 5 DR-DQ haplotypes were handled as single units for association and clustering, since linkage in the cohort was strong. Among about 400 genotyped donors of the cohort, an average of about 220,000 unique TCR beta nucleotide sequences was sequenced per donor, of which about 19% were non-productive.

The cohort was made up of 650 to 700 healthy bone marrow donors. Cohort members were all nominally healthy when sampled, although unrecorded immune exposures were likely present. The donor tested CMV seronegative and was one of the 352 seronegative cohort members. A peripheral blood sample was provided by each donor, and peripheral blood mononuclear cells were used for TCR beta sequencing. Genomic DNA extraction from the blood cell samples was performed with the Qiagen DNeasy Blood Extraction Kit. Summary of the overall study and its limitations: Compared with equally common non-associated chains, HLA-associated TCR beta chains in a later analysis were more clonally expanded and had lower generation probabilities. Linkage disequilibrium might explain the correlated functional status among segregating V segments, but an unknown experimental factor could not be excluded. Broadly in line with IMGT annotations, most TCR beta V segments showed up in productive rearrangements about 87% or about 30% of the time in an earlier analysis of some 590 of the donors. In a later genetic analysis, a missense DCLRE1C variant was associated with V-gene and J-gene trimming of TCR beta chains, and the association was replicated in an independent cohort. In a later analysis, the rate of TCR association differed among HLA loci, with DRB1 alleles having the most associated TCRs and HLA-C alleles having the fewest. In vitro tests confirmed that three of the cytomegalovirus-associated TCR beta chains recognize cytomegalovirus antigens. The study listed 164 TCR beta chains as associated with cytomegalovirus. In this cohort, only TCR beta chains were sequenced, and detectable features were limited by the absence of alpha or paired-chain data. In both the original and validation cohorts, the classifier was reported to diagnose cytomegalovirus status with high specificity and sensitivity. A cluster of highly shared sequence variants was judged likely to represent a technical artifact of the sequencing pipeline. A later analysis associated roughly 17,000 TCR beta sequences with specific HLA alleles at a false discovery rate of 0.05. The earlier analysis of around 600 of the donors excluded approximately 17 rarely observed V segments, including chromosome 9 orphons, because counts were too low. According to a later genetic analysis, donors in an Asian-associated ancestry cluster had fewer N-insertions in productive TCRs than the approximately 700-donor mean. A further reported finding was that TCR beta sequences accurately predicted the HLA-A and HLA-B alleles for most subjects in the first cohort. It was suggested by the authors that the approach could potentially be generalized to other disease states and immunological phenotypes. Because some donors lacked HLA typing at each locus, the association tests relied only on the typed subset. Most TCR sequences were seen in very few donors, while some public TCRs were found in many individuals. In a later analysis, most CMV-associated TCR beta chains were found to appear HLA-restricted, with HLA associations seemingly driven largely by CMV exposure. Assigning TCR associations to individual alleles was difficult when HLA alleles, especially DR and DQ, strongly co-occurred. The presence/absence analyses assumed that sequencing depth was roughly uniform across donors, and that assumption may not be true. A later analysis reported that several top co-occurrence clusters appeared linked to parvovirus B19, influenza, CMV and Epstein-Barr virus. Immune exposure information for the cohort was limited to CMV serostatus.

As concerns this clone: The antigen this receptor binds is unknown. No base qualities exist here, and no much larger clone lies one base off it.

The library was produced with the immunoSEQ multiplex PCR assay. The multiplex PCR relied on a mix of 60 forward primers for TCR Vbeta segments and 13 reverse primers for TCR Jbeta segments. The CDR3 region of rearranged TCR beta genes was amplified from genomic DNA by a multiplex PCR assay. Amplified TCR beta libraries were sequenced as 87-base-pair reads on the Illumina HiSeq System. For the original study's pipeline: In a later analysis, roughly 80 million unique TCR beta chains were counted across the roughly 670 repertoires, and about 10 million of these chains were shared by at least two donors. Raw reads were error-corrected and collapsed into unique sequences with a nearest-neighbor algorithm that merged closely related sequences to remove PCR and sequencing errors. To assign V, D and J gene segments, CDR3 sequences were aligned to IMGT reference sequences. For a sequence to be retained, a match of at least six nucleotides to both a V gene segment and a J gene segment was required. A rearrangement counted as productive if the CDR3 had no stop codons and remained in frame with V and J, and every other rearrangement counted as non-productive. Following IMGT convention, CDR3 was defined as the stretch from the second conserved V-encoded cysteine up to the conserved J-encoded phenylalanine. The earlier analysis of 587 of the donors excluded sequences that lacked an unambiguous match to a single V gene segment. In an earlier analysis of about 590 of the donors, a V segment was called functional when productive rearrangements were above 56.7%, and segregating when the standard deviation between donors exceeded 5%. A statistical classification framework was built for diagnosing cytomegalovirus status from the catalog of TCR beta chain sequences. V and J gene assignment, in a later analysis, came from comparing TCR nucleotide sequences with IMGT/GENE-DB human TR gene sequences. A later analysis assigned CDR3 sequences and most-parsimonious VDJ recombination scenarios with the TCRdist pipeline. A later analysis defined each TCR beta chain by its CDR3 amino acid sequence plus V-gene family, and excluded reads lacking a unique V-gene family. A later analysis removed several hundred highly shared, low-generation-probability nucleotide sequences to deal with suspected cross-contamination and a sequencing artifact. For each public chain, a later analysis derived a clonal expansion index from normalized ranks of inferred template counts within each repertoire. In a later analysis, generation probabilities were computed using a VDJ recombination model fitted to out-of-frame rearrangements, and the results were checked against IGoR. A later analysis scored TCR-TCR, TCR-HLA and TCR-CMV co-occurrence with hypergeometric tests, applying a repertoire-size bias correction to TCR pairs. False discovery rates were estimated in a later analysis by permuting HLA or CMV assignments 20 times. In a later analysis, co-occurring TCRs were grouped with DBSCAN, and TCRdist sequence similarity was added when clustering was performed within HLA-allele-positive subsets. Repertoires with fewer than 30,000 or more than 120,000 public chains, plus five repertoires with anomalous nucleotide sharing, were excluded from co-occurrence clustering. TCRdb obtained this table from immuneACCESS and retained in-frame rearrangements with V and J assigned. These tables miss some clones; where compared with another copy, unresolved V genes account for less than half of the shortfall, and the remainder is unexplained. That table supplies the V and J calls and clone size; D and trimming were determined from the DNA. The sample table records some 200,000 clones; approximately 80% of these occur just once. The ten top clones hold just under 3% of the sample.

This sequence originates from a woman aged 30 to 39 in good health and CMV-seronegative. The source material was PBMCs.

This receptor has the CDR3 CASTRYSGGTGELFF. The nucleotides read TGTGCCAGCACCAGATATAGCGGGGGAACCGGGGAGCTGTTTTTT. This sequence uses TRBV6-5 and TRBJ2-2; 9 bases in the junction line up with TRBD2. Its CDR3 holds 15 amino acids, cysteine through phenylalanine. The sequence is cut down to CDR3 DNA, 45 bases in frame from base 1. CDR1 is given as MNHEY and CDR2 as SVGAGI, both from the germline V gene. At the junction V is shortened by 7 bases and J by 5 bases; bases outside the gene matches: 8.